This entry lists 20 T cell receptor beta chains sequenced from one sample in a study of shared clonotypes between healthy human individuals. Sequencing used immunoSEQ multiplex PCR; TCRdb keeps in-frame clones, though not all of them. The sample has approximately 2.5 million clones; about 92% are singletons. Sequenced input: naive CD4+ T cells sorted from blood. This sample's subset: CD45RA+ positively selected. Source of these receptors: a man aged 18-30 years in good health.

CDR3 coding DNA: TGTGCCAGCAGCTTAGGGACAGAGAATTATCAGCCCCAGCATTTT. This codes for CASSLGTENYQPQHF. The chain employs TRBV11-2 and TRBJ1-5; TRBD1 is a possible D gene (6 bases). Germline CDR1 and CDR2: SGHAT and FQNNGV. V was shortened by 1 base and J by 5 bases, with 12 bases between the two germline ends. This CDR3 comprises 15 residues.

The chain employs TRBV5-1 and TRBJ2-2; 12 bases map to TRBD2. Germline CDR1 SGHRS, CDR2 YFSETQ. This CDR3 spans 15 amino acids. J gave up 3 bases and V 6 bases, and 3 bases lay outside the gene matches. CDR3 sequence: CASTTSGGHTGELFF. CDR3 in DNA: TGCGCCAGCACGACTAGCGGGGGCCACACCGGGGAGCTGTTTTTT. Full variable domain (rest looked up from reference TRBV5-1 and TRBJ2-2): KAGVTQTPRYLIKTRGQQVTLSCSPISGHRSVSWYQQTPGQGLQFLFEYFSETQRNKGNFPGRFSGRQFSNSRSEMNVSTLELGDSALYLCASTTSGGHTGELFFGEGSRLTVL.

V is TRBV19 and J is TRBJ2-2; tentatively, D is TRBD1 (5 bases). Germline loops: CDR1 LNHDA, CDR2 SQIVND (reference sequence). CDR3 length: 16 residues. V lost 6 bases, J lost 1 base, and 15 bases lay in between. The CDR3: CASSKQAYGNTGELFF. The CDR3 region has the DNA TGTGCCAGTAGCAAACAGGCTTACGGGAACACCGGGGAGCTGTTTTTT.

The V and J genes are TRBV19 and TRBJ2-5; 7 bases line up with TRBD1. CDR1 is LNHDA, CDR2 SQIVND, per germline (reference sequence). Trimming removed 4 bases from V and 4 bases from J; junction bases left unmatched: 18. This CDR3 region has 18 residues. The CDR3 nucleotides read TGTGCCAGTAGTAGAGTAACCCCCGCGACAGGGAAGGGAGAGACCCAGTACTTC. Encoded protein: CASSRVTPATGKGETQYF.

This chain links TRBV18 with TRBJ2-7; weak D call: TRBD2 (6 bases). The CDR3 contains 16 residues. Deletions cut 2 bases from V and 6 bases from J, with 20 bases between. Germline values: CDR1 KGHSH, CDR2 LQKENI. This chain's CDR3 is CASSPSSGDTTSEQYF. The CDR3 DNA sequence: TGTGCCAGCTCACCAAGTTCGGGGGATACTACGTCCGAGCAGTACTTC.

The rearrangement joins TRBV11-3 to TRBJ2-7, with D maybe TRBD1 (6 bases). Deletions cut 2 bases from V and 3 bases from J, with 8 bases between. CDR1 is SGHNT, CDR2 YENEEA, per germline. The CDR3 consists of 13 residues. As DNA, the CDR3 is TGTGCCAGCAGCTTAAGGGGGAACTACGAGCAGTACTTC. This gives the protein CASSLRGNYEQYF.

V usage is TRBV19 and J usage is TRBJ1-4; TRBD1 is a possible D gene (5 bases). The CDR3 covers 16 residues. Germline loops: CDR1 LNHDA, CDR2 SQIVND (reference sequence). The V end lost 2 bases, the J end lost 7 bases, and 17 bases lay between the germline ends. As DNA, the CDR3 is TGTGCCAGTAGTATAACCCGCGGGCAGGGAATTGAAAAACTGTTTTTT. It is translated as CASSITRGQGIEKLFF.

This clone was seen only once. In the same sample, other DNA sequences code for this CDR3. The chain recombines TRBV28 with TRBJ1-1; D is uncertain. Per the germline V gene, CDR1 is MDHEN and CDR2 is SYDVKM. The CDR3 loop spans 13 amino acids. V shed 8 bases and J shed 1 base, with 11 bases lying between them. The CDR3 region has the DNA TGTGCCAGCCGAAGGACTGCGAACACTGAAGCTTTCTTT. It specifies CASRRTANTEAFF.

The chain recombines TRBV9 with TRBJ2-5, with 7 bases that match TRBD1. This CDR3 comprises 16 residues. Trimming removed 0 bases from V and 1 base from J; junction bases left unmatched: 6. Looked up from germline, CDR1 is SGDLS and CDR2 is YYNGEE. The CDR3 DNA follows: TGTGCCAGCAGCGTAGCAATGGACAGGCCCCAAGAGACCCAGTACTTC. Encoded protein: CASSVAMDRPQETQYF.

Remarks on this clone: The same CDR3 can be traced to other DNA sequences in this sample. The gene calls are TRBV9 and TRBJ1-5; 7 bases are shared with TRBD1. The length of the CDR3 is 14 residues. J lost 4 bases, V lost 3 bases, and 4 bases had no gene match. Germline loops: CDR1 SGDLS, CDR2 YYNGEE. The CDR3 here is CASSAGTENQPQHF. CDR3 in DNA: TGTGCCAGCAGCGCCGGGACAGAAAATCAGCCCCAGCATTTT.

The chain is built from TRBV5-4 and TRBJ2-3; D is ambiguous. The germline CDR1 and CDR2 sequences are SGHNT and YYREEE (reference sequence). The CDR3 is 16 residues long. Trimming removed 4 bases from V and 5 bases from J, with 20 bases in between. In nucleotides, the CDR3 is TGTGCCAGCAGCCCCAGTGGTATGGGATGGGGAGATACGCAGTATTTT. Protein: CASSPSGMGWGDTQYF. Full variable domain (rest looked up from reference TRBV5-4 and TRBJ2-3): ETGVTQSPTHLIKTRGQQVTLRCSSQSGHNTVSWYQQALGQGPQFIFQYYREEENGRGNFPPRFSGLQFPNYSSELNVNALELDDSALYLCASSPSGMGWGDTQYFGPGTRLTVL.

The rearrangement links TRBV30 to TRBJ2-3; D ambiguous. V lost 0 bases, J lost 1 base, and 11 bases lay in between. The CDR3 totals 15 residues. Germline V gene lookup returns CDR1 GTSNPN and CDR2 SVGIG (reference sequence). CDR3 DNA sequence: TGTGCCTGGAGTGTACAAGCTTACGGCACAGATACGCAGTATTTT. This translates into CAWSVQAYGTDTQYF.

The chain carries TRBV29-1 and TRBJ1-2; the D gene is possibly TRBD1 (5 bases). The V gene's germline CDR1 is SQVTM and CDR2 ANQGSEA. CDR3 length equals 16 residues. The V gene lost 0 bases and the J gene lost 10 bases, with 24 bases spanning the gap. The CDR3 DNA is TGCAGCGTTGAAGATCGGATGGGGGACCGCAGAGGTTTCTACACCTTC. Protein sequence: CSVEDRMGDRRGFYTF. Full variable domain (remainder filled in from reference TRBV29-1 and TRBJ1-2): SAVISQKPSRDICQRGTSLTIQCQVDSQVTMMFWYRQQPGQSLTLIATANQGSEATYESGFVIDKFPISRPNLTFSTLTVSNMSPEDSSIYLCSVEDRMGDRRGFYTFGSGTRLTVV.

V and J are TRBV6-1 and TRBJ1-5; D unresolved. There are 15 residues in the CDR3. Per germline, CDR1 MNHNS and CDR2 SASEGT. The V end was cut by 1 base, the J end by 4 bases, with 11 bases between. The CDR3 nucleotides are TGTGCCAGCAGTGAAGGATTGGTTGGTAATCAGCCCCAGCATTTT. Translated, it gives CASSEGLVGNQPQHF.

The chain combines TRBV30 with TRBJ2-3; TRBD2 is a possible D gene (6 bases). The CDR3 runs to 17 residues. CDR1 is GTSNPN and CDR2 is SVGIG in the germline V gene (reference sequence). Trimming removed 3 bases at V and 6 bases at J, with 25 bases between. CDR3 residues: CAWRPRLGQARGDTQYF. CDR3 in DNA: TGTGCCTGGAGACCCCGCTTGGGTCAGGCACGGGGGGATACGCAGTATTTT.

The chain carries TRBV30 and TRBJ1-6, with D hard to call. The ends were cut back, 3 bases at V and 7 bases at J, with 22 bases in the middle. The CDR3 is 17 residues long. Germline V CDR1 and CDR2: GTSNPN, SVGIG (reference sequence). The CDR3 loop is CAWSQTRGSATNSPLHF. DNA of the CDR3: TGTGCCTGGAGCCAAACGCGGGGTTCTGCTACCAATTCACCCCTCCACTTT.

Here the CDR3 reads CASRSAGIGEQYF. DNA for the CDR3: TGTGCCAGCAGATCAGCGGGCATTGGTGAGCAGTACTTC. The chain joins TRBV7-8 to TRBJ2-7, with D maybe TRBD2 (6 bases). CDR1 SGHVS and CDR2 FQNEAQ come from the germline V gene. V lost 6 bases, J lost 7 bases, and 16 bases lay in between. CDR3 size: 13 residues.

This chain connects TRBV15 to TRBJ2-1, with TRBD2 matching over 7 bases. The CDR3 is made up of 17 amino acids. The germline V gene encodes CDR1 LNHNV and CDR2 YYDKDF (reference sequence). The trim removed 0 bases at V and 7 bases at J, leaving 12 bases unmatched. This CDR3 is CATSRDFLAGVKNEQFF. Written as DNA, the CDR3 is TGTGCCACCAGCAGAGATTTTCTGGCGGGGGTTAAGAATGAGCAGTTCTTC. The whole variable domain, remainder taken from reference TRBV15 and TRBJ2-1, is DAMVIQNPRYQVTQFGKPVTLSCSQTLNHNVMYWYQQKSSQAPKLLFHYYDKDFNNEADTPDNFQSRRPNTSFCFLDIRSPGLGDTAMYLCATSRDFLAGVKNEQFFGPGTRLTVL.

The V and J genes are TRBV15 and TRBJ2-7; D could derive from TRBD1 or TRBD2 (5 bases each). V was shortened by 2 bases and J by 5 bases, with 16 bases between the two germline ends. Germline V CDR1 and CDR2: LNHNV, YYDKDF (reference sequence). CDR3 size: 15 residues. CDR3 sequence (DNA): TGTGCCACCAGCAGATCGCTGGGGACGGGCCACGAGCAGTACTTC. Residues: CATSRSLGTGHEQYF.

For this clone: Within the sample, other DNA sequences also encode this same CDR3. The V and J genes are TRBV5-1 and TRBJ2-7, with no clear D. CDR1 SGHRS and CDR2 YFSETQ come from the germline V gene. Trimming left V 2 bases short and J 5 bases short, with 5 bases between. The CDR3 extends over 11 amino acids. CDR3 DNA: TGCGCCAGCAGCTTAAACAACGAGCAGTACTTC. Translation: CASSLNNEQYF.